Listed below are T cell receptor beta chains from one sample, sequenced in a study of shared clonotypes between healthy human individuals. Only in-frame clones appear in the TCRdb table, and some are missing; sequencing was by immunoSEQ multiplex PCR. This repertoire shows hundreds of thousands of clones, around 96% found once; its top ten account for over 0.2%. Sequencing was carried out using naive CD8+ T cells sorted from blood. These receptors all come from a man aged 30 to 39 in good health. The CDR3 runs from the conserved cysteine through the conserved F or W. A D gene is named only where the DNA matches it firmly. Clone size is shown for a subset of rows, as once, few, many or a class of expanded clone.

TRBV7-9	TRBD1	NA	TRBJ2-5	TGTGCCAGCAGCCCCGTGGGACAGGGAGAGACCCAGTACTTC	CASSPVGQGETQYF
TRBV5-6	NA	once	TRBJ1-1	TGTGCCAGCAGGGCAGGGTTGAGTGAAGCTTTCTTT	CASRAGLSEAFF
TRBV9	NA	NA	TRBJ2-1	TGTGCCAGCAGCCCCAGACCCGGACAGCTCTACAATGAGCAGTTCTTC	CASSPRPGQLYNEQFF
TRBV10-2	NA	NA	TRBJ2-7	TGCGCCAGCAGTGAGCGGTCCTACGAGCAGTACTTC	CASSERSYEQYF
TRBV29-1	TRBD2	once	TRBJ2-5	TGCAGCGCTACCCGGGCCGGGGAGGGAGAGACCCAGTACTTC	CSATRAGEGETQYF
TRBV29-1	TRBD2	NA	TRBJ2-5	TGCAGCGTTGACGGACTAGCGGCGCGAGAGACCCAGTACTTC	CSVDGLAARETQYF
TRBV30	NA	NA	TRBJ1-1	TGTGCCTGGACCCGGGGTGAACCAGGGGCCACTGAAGCTTTCTTT	CAWTRGEPGATEAFF
TRBV27	NA	NA	TRBJ2-2	TGTGCCAGCAGACGAGGGGGGAACACCGGGGAGCTGTTTTTT	CASRRGGNTGELFF
TRBV5-3	TRBD2	NA	TRBJ2-1	TGTGCCAGAAGCTTGGGAGAGCGGGGTTACAATGAGCAGTTCTTC	CARSLGERGYNEQFF
TRBV5-1	TRBD1	NA	TRBJ2-1	TGCGCCAGCAGCTTACACAGGGGTGGCAATGAGCAGTTCTTC	CASSLHRGGNEQFF
TRBV27	NA	NA	TRBJ2-7	TGTGCCAGCAGTGATACTGGCTACGAGCAGTACTTC	CASSDTGYEQYF
TRBV7-9	NA	NA	TRBJ2-7	TGTGCCAGCAGCTTCGTGACAGGCTTTTCGGTATACGAGCAGTACTTC	CASSFVTGFSVYEQYF
TRBV7-9	NA	NA	TRBJ2-5	TGTGCCAGCAGCTCCTCTGAGATGGGGTACCAAGAGACCCAGTACTTC	CASSSSEMGYQETQYF
TRBV2	TRBD2	NA	TRBJ2-7	TGTGCCAGCAGTGAAACCGATGGGGGGGCCTACGAGCAGTACTTC	CASSETDGGAYEQYF
TRBV7-9	TRBD1	NA	TRBJ1-1	TGTGCCAGCAGCATCGGGACAGGAAGGGGAGCTTTCTTT	CASSIGTGRGAFF
TRBV27	NA	NA	TRBJ1-5	TGTGCCAGCAGTTTCGGCTACAATCAGCCCCAGCATTTT	CASSFGYNQPQHF
TRBV6-6	NA	NA	TRBJ2-3	TGTGCCAGCACCCCACTTAAGACAGATACGCAGTATTTT	CASTPLKTDTQYF
TRBV7-8	NA	NA	TRBJ2-2	TGTGCCAGCAGCTTGGAGGGCTGGACGAACACCGGGGAGCTGTTTTTT	CASSLEGWTNTGELFF
TRBV10-3	NA	NA	TRBJ1-5	TGTGCCATCAGTGAAGATTTGGGTACTCAGCCCCAGCATTTT	CAISEDLGTQPQHF
TRBV28	NA	NA	TRBJ2-1	TGTGCCAGCAAAGACCGGGCTAGCAGTCGCAATGAGCAGTTCTTC	CASKDRASSRNEQFF
TRBV6-1	NA	NA	TRBJ2-2	TGTGCCAGCAGTGAACTGCCAACCCATAACACCGGGGAGCTGTTTTTT	CASSELPTHNTGELFF
TRBV5-8	NA	NA	TRBJ2-7	TGTGCCAGCAGCTTAGGAACGGCTAAGTTGCTGGGGGAGCAGTACTTC	CASSLGTAKLLGEQYF
TRBV5-1	NA	NA	TRBJ1-1	TGCGCCAGCAGCTCCACCGGGACGGGGGAAGCTTTCTTT	CASSSTGTGEAFF
TRBV11-3	NA	NA	TRBJ2-2	TGTGCCAGCAGCCCAGCAGGGGACGGGGAGCTGTTTTTT	CASSPAGDGELFF
TRBV18	NA	NA	TRBJ2-1	TGTGCCAGCTCACCACCTAGGGGAGGCGCCTACAATGAGCAGTTCTTC	CASSPPRGGAYNEQFF
TRBV7-7	NA	once	TRBJ2-5	TGTGCTAGCAGCCAACAAGAGACCCAGTACTTC	CASSQQETQYF
TRBV6-5	TRBD1	NA	TRBJ1-1	TGTGCCAGCAGTTACTCGAGGTACAGGGGGTCTGAAGCTTTCTTT	CASSYSRYRGSEAFF
TRBV2	NA	NA	TRBJ2-7	TGTGCCAGCAGTGAAGGAATTCAGCGCTACGAGCAGTACTTC	CASSEGIQRYEQYF
TRBV27	TRBD2	NA	TRBJ2-7	TGTTCCTCGGGGCTAGCGGGAGTGGACGAGCAGTACTTC	CSSGLAGVDEQYF
TRBV11-2	TRBD1	NA	TRBJ2-3	TGTGCCAGCAGCGTGACAGGGGGCGGGACCACAGATACGCAGTATTTT	CASSVTGGGTTDTQYF
TRBV19	NA	NA	TRBJ2-1	TGTGCCAGTAGTCCCAGCCTAACAAACAATGAGCAGTTCTTC	CASSPSLTNNEQFF
TRBV21-1	NA	NA	TRBJ2-7	TGTGCCAGCAGCCAACTAGCTAACGAGCAGTACTTC	CASSQLANEQYF
TRBV23-1	TRBD1	once	TRBJ2-7	TGCGCCAGCAGTCTCAATCCGGGGACAGAATTAAACTACGAGCAGTACTTC	CASSLNPGTELNYEQYF
TRBV6-1	TRBD1	NA	TRBJ1-1	TGTGCCAGCAGTGGGACAGGGGACTGGGTTCCTGAAGCTTTCTTT	CASSGTGDWVPEAFF
TRBV5-6	TRBD2	once	TRBJ2-3	TGTGCCAGCAGCTTGGTGACTAGCGAATCGCCAGATACGCAGTATTTT	CASSLVTSESPDTQYF
TRBV29-1	NA	few	TRBJ2-2	TGCAGCGTTGAAGAACAGAACACCGGGGAGCTGTTTTTT	CSVEEQNTGELFF
TRBV10-3	TRBD2	NA	TRBJ2-7	TGTGCCATCGGACCGGGGGGGTATAACTCCTACGAGCAGTACTTC	CAIGPGGYNSYEQYF
TRBV5-4	TRBD2	once	TRBJ2-2	TGTGCCAGCAGGAGCGGGAATACCGGGGAGCTGTTTTTT	CASRSGNTGELFF
TRBV4-1	NA	NA	TRBJ2-3	TGCGCCAGCAGCCAAGAGACTTACACAGATACGCAGTATTTT	CASSQETYTDTQYF
TRBV13	TRBD2	NA	TRBJ2-3	TGTGCCAGCAGCTCGGGACTATACACAGATACGCAGTATTTT	CASSSGLYTDTQYF
TRBV9	NA	once	TRBJ2-7	TGTGCCAGCAGCGTAGCCCAGAGCTTGTACGAGCAGTACTTC	CASSVAQSLYEQYF
TRBV7-9	NA	NA	TRBJ2-2	TGTGCCAGCAGCTTATCTCTGCGGGTGCCCACCGGGGAGCTGTTTTTT	CASSLSLRVPTGELFF
TRBV15	TRBD2	NA	TRBJ2-1	TGTGCCACCAGCAGAGATGGGACTAGCGGGAGTTTTGCCAATGAGCAGTTCTTC	CATSRDGTSGSFANEQFF
TRBV7-8	NA	NA	TRBJ1-5	TGTGCCAGCAGCTTAGTTTCGGGGGCGGTTAATCAGCCCCAGCATTTT	CASSLVSGAVNQPQHF
TRBV5-1	NA	NA	TRBJ2-5	TGCGCCAGCAGCTTGGCCGGCGGCAGCCAAGAGACCCAGTACTTC	CASSLAGGSQETQYF
TRBV5-1	NA	NA	TRBJ2-1	TGCGCCAGCAGCTTGACTAGCGATAGGGGGTACAATGAGCAGTTCTTC	CASSLTSDRGYNEQFF
TRBV9	NA	NA	TRBJ1-1	TGTGCCAGCAGCGCCGACCCCCCGAACACTGAAGCTTTCTTT	CASSADPPNTEAFF
TRBV7-9	NA	NA	TRBJ1-1	TGTGCCAGCATCACTACGGGGCGCCGGGACACTGAAGCTTTCTTT	CASITTGRRDTEAFF